This T cell receptor beta chain appears in the sequencing data of a study of PD-L1 blockade in urothelial cancer. Looking at the study overall: Analyses used blood from 3 weeks (second dose) and 6 weeks after treatment start.

Stated time point: peripheral blood 6 weeks after treatment start. Clones were read by immunoSEQ multiplex PCR, and TCRdb kept only the in-frame ones, dropping some. The sample yields 83,000 or so clones, 83% seen once. The source is a man between 65 and 85 years old with urothelial cancer. Material: PBMCs, obtained around atezolizumab (anti-PD-L1) treatment.

For the CDR3, the DNA is TGCGCCAGCAGCCGAGACACGTTTTTGGACGAGCAGTACTTC. Translating gives CASSRDTFLDEQYF. V and J are TRBV5-1 and TRBJ2-7; D unclear. The CDR3 totals 14 residues. Trimming removed 4 bases from V and 5 bases from J, with 16 bases in between. Germline V gene sequence: CDR1 SGHRS, CDR2 YFSETQ.